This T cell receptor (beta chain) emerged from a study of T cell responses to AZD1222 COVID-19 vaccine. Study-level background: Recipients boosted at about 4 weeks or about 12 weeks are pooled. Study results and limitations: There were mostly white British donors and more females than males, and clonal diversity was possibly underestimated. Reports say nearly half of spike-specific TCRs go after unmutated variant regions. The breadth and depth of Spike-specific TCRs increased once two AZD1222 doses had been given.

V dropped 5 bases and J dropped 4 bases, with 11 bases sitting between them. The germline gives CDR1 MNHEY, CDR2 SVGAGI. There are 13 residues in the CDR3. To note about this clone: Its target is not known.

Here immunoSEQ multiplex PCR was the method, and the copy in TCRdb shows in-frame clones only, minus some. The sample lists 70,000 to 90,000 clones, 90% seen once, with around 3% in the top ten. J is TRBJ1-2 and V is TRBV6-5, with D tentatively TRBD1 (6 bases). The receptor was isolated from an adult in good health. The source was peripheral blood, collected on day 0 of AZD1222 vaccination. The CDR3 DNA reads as TGTGCCAGCAGTAGAGGGGGAATCTATGGCTACACCTTC. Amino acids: CASSRGGIYGYTF.